This TCR beta chain derives from a study of blood T cell repertoires in COVID-19. Background on the study: PBMCs, B-cell-depleted T cells, or T cells provided the cDNA or gDNA that made up the material.

The CDR3 covers 14 residues. The germline V gene has CDR1 MNHNY and CDR2 SVGAGI (reference sequence). V shed 6 bases, J shed 1 base, and the junction held 3 bases outside the gene matches. Recruited during active infection, patients (from Seattle) were subsequently followed longitudinally. In the authors' workflow: Estimated nucleated cell counts came from reference gene primer amplification. This table comes from immunoSEQ multiplex PCR, and its TCRdb copy is limited to in-frame clones, with some not included. D and trimming come from the DNA, and the V and J calls and clone size come from that table. The repertoire holds about 250,000 clones, with around 86% as singletons.

The gene calls are TRBV6-6 and TRBJ2-3, with 8 bases identical to TRBD1. The sample comprised peripheral blood. The sequence came from a woman aged 80 or older with COVID-19, enrolled during active disease. CDR3 sequence: CASRGGQGTDTQYF. The CDR3 bases are TGTGCCAGCAGAGGGGGACAGGGCACAGATACGCAGTATTTT.